The present T cell receptor (beta chain) was sequenced within a study of T cell changes during pregnancy in multiple sclerosis. TCRdb keeps only in-frame clones here, not all; method: immunoSEQ multiplex PCR. Of approximately 69,000 clones listed, roughly nine tenths were seen once; the top ten hold under 0.35%. Germline trimming cut 3 bases from V and 8 bases from J; bases unmatched to any gene: 7. Germline CDR1 reads ENHRY; CDR2 reads SYGVKD. CDR3 length equals 14 residues. Material: CD4+ T cells from peripheral blood mononuclear cells, obtained in the third trimester of pregnancy. The TCR originated in a female donor in good health, enrolled as a control in a pregnancy study. The chain links TRBV10-3 to TRBJ1-2; the match to TRBD1 covers 9 bases. The DNA of the CDR3 is TGTGCCATCAGTGACACACAGGGGGCTGAAGGCTACACCTTC. Translated, it gives CAISDTQGAEGYTF.